These 2 T cell receptor beta chains were all obtained from the same sample, sequenced in a study of Ad26.COV2.S vaccination and SARS-CoV-2 variants. Sequenced by immunoSEQ multiplex PCR; TCRdb stores in-frame clones only, minus some. This table holds roughly 500,000 clones, approximately 90% found once. The sample's treatment: around 19 received Ad26.COV2.S at low or high dose, single or two shots; about 5 received placebo; per-sample allocation not given. Sampling took place 63 days after the first vaccine or placebo injection. The material was peripheral blood, obtained in a trial of Ad26.COV2.S vaccine versus placebo. The receptor source for this set is a person between 18 and 65 years old who received the Ad26.COV2.S COVID-19 vaccine or a placebo.

This sequence joins TRBV5-1 and TRBJ2-5; D is unclear. The CDR3 runs 14 residues. The germline V and J ends were trimmed by 1 base and 3 bases, with 10 bases remaining between them. Germline V lookup: CDR1 SGHRS, CDR2 YFSETQ. This chain's CDR3 is CASSLSRKEETQYF. CDR3 sequence (DNA): TGCGCCAGCAGCTTGAGTCGGAAGGAAGAGACCCAGTACTTC. The whole variable domain, filled in from reference TRBV5-1 and TRBJ2-5, reads KAGVTQTPRYLIKTRGQQVTLSCSPISGHRSVSWYQQTPGQGLQFLFEYFSETQRNKGNFPGRFSGRQFSNSRSEMNVSTLELGDSALYLCASSLSRKEETQYFGPGTRLLVL.

This clone was picked up one time. The chain employs TRBV7-8 and TRBJ1-4; D unresolved. The CDR3 length is 13 residues. Germline V gene lookup returns CDR1 SGHVS and CDR2 FQNEAQ. Trimming took off 1 base at V and 11 bases at J, with 11 bases between the two ends. DNA of the CDR3: TGTGCCAGCAGCTTAGATGAGGGCACGAAACTGTTTTTT. Protein sequence: CASSLDEGTKLFF.